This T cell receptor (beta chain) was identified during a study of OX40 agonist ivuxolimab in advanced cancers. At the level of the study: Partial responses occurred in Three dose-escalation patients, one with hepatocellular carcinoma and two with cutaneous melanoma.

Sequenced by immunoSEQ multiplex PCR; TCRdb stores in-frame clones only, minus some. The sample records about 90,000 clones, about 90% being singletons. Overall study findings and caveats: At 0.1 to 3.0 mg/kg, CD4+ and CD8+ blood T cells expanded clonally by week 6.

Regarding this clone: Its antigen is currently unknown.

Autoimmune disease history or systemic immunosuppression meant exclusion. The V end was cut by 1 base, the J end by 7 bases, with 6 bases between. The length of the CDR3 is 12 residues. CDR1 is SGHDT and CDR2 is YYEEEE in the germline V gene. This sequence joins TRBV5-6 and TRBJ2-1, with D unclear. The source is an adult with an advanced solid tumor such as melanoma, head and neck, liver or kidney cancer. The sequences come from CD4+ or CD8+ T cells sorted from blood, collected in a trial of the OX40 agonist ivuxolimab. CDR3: CASSLWLNEQFF. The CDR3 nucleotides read TGTGCCAGCAGCTTGTGGCTAAATGAGCAGTTCTTC.